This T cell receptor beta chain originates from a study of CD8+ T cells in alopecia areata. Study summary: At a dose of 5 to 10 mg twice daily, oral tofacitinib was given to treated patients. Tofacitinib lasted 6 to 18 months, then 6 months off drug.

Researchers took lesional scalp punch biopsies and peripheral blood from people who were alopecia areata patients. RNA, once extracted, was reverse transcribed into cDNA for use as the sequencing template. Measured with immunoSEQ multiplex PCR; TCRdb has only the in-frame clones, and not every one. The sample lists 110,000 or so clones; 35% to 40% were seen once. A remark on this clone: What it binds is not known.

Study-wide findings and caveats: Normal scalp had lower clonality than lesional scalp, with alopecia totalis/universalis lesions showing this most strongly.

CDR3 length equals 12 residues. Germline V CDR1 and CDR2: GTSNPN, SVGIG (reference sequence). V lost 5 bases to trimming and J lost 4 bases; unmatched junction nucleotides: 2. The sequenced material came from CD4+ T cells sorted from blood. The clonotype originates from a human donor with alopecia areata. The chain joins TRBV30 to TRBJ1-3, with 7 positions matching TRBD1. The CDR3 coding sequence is TGTGCCTGGCACAGGGGAGGAAACACCATATATTTT. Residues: CAWHRGGNTIYF.